The 17 T cell receptor beta chains in this list originate from one sample, sequenced in a study of spatial heterogeneity in lung cancer. TCRdb reprocessed the 5' RACE reads via MiXCR and lists one record per CDR3 protein. This sample has more than 60,000 distinct CDR3 sequences; under 8.5% occur once, and the top ten carry about 6.8%. The time point denotes: sample taken at primary tumor resection. The sequencing used PBMCs, collected at surgery. These TCRs come from a male donor with early-stage non-small cell lung cancer.

A few counts support this clonotype. V is TRBV20-1 and J is TRBJ2-7; D gene uncertain. Germline-derived CDR1 and CDR2 are DFQATT and SNEGSKA (reference sequence). Trimming took 3 bases from V and 2 from J, leaving 14 bases between them. The CDR3 consists of 14 residues. CDR3 amino acids: CSARPLLDPYEQYF. The CDR3 nucleotides read TGCAGTGCTAGGCCCCTCCTAGATCCCTACGAGCAGTACTTC.

The CDR3, as DNA: TGCGCCAGCAGCCCCCAGACTAGCGGGAGAACCAATGAGCAGTTCTTC. This codes for CASSPQTSGRTNEQFF. The chain is built from TRBV5-1 and TRBJ2-1; 12 nucleotides match TRBD2. V was pared by 4 bases and J by 6 bases, with 8 bases of the junction left unmatched. Germline V gives CDR1 SGHRS, CDR2 YFSETQ. The CDR3 spans 16 residues.

Many counts were recorded for this clonotype. The chain carries TRBV20-1 and TRBJ1-1; possibly TRBD1 for D (5 bases). The germline V and J ends were trimmed by 0 bases and 6 bases, with 20 bases remaining between them. Germline CDR1 DFQATT, CDR2 SNEGSKA (reference sequence). The length of the CDR3 is 16 residues. The DNA for the CDR3 is TGCAGTGCTAGAGATCCACGGACACCTATAGTGTCTGAAGCTTTCTTT. The encoded protein is CSARDPRTPIVSEAFF.

This clonotype appeared a few times. The V and J genes are TRBV9 and TRBJ2-3, with TRBD2 matching 14 bases. V shed 4 bases, J shed 4 bases, and the junction held 11 bases outside the gene matches. This CDR3 has 18 residues. CDR1 and CDR2 from the germline V gene are SGDLS and YYNGEE. The CDR3 is CASSTLPGLAGGADTQYF. DNA for the CDR3: TGTGCCAGCAGCACGCTACCCGGACTAGCGGGAGGAGCAGATACGCAGTATTTT.

This clonotype has a count of ten or more. The rearrangement links TRBV12-3 or TRBV12-4 to TRBJ1-1; D call uncertain. Trimming shortened V by 3 bases and J by 4 bases, and 12 bases separated the two germline ends. The CDR3 sequence is 14 residues long. The CDR3 coding sequence is TGTGCCAGCAGTTTGCGCGGCTCCTCCACTGAAGCTTTCTTT. Its protein product is CASSLRGSSTEAFF.

A few counts support this clonotype. The chain has TRBV19 and TRBJ2-5; possible D gene TRBD1, 6 bases. Trimming stripped 7 bases from V and 2 bases from J, with 14 bases between. Germline values: CDR1 LNHDA, CDR2 SQIVND (reference sequence). The CDR3 totals 14 residues. CDR3 sequence reads: CASNHNRAQETQYF. For the CDR3, the DNA is TGTGCCAGTAATCACAACAGGGCGCAAGAGACCCAGTACTTC.

This clonotype was counted many times. The chain couples TRBV5-1 to TRBJ2-1; TRBD1 agrees at 9 bases. The CDR3 consists of 15 residues. V shed 0 bases and J 7 bases; nucleotides not matched to a gene: 5. The germline V gene has CDR1 SGHRS and CDR2 YFSETQ. The CDR3 DNA reads TGCGCCAGCAGCTTGGGTGGGACAGGGCCGAATGAGCAGTTCTTC. Translation gives CASSLGGTGPNEQFF. The full variable domain, its missing parts supplied by reference TRBV5-1 and TRBJ2-1, is KAGVTQTPRYLIKTRGQQVTLSCSPISGHRSVSWYQQTPGQGLQFLFEYFSETQRNKGNFPGRFSGRQFSNSRSEMNVSTLELGDSALYLCASSLGGTGPNEQFFGPGTRLTVL.

This clonotype has ten or more counts. V is TRBV6-2 or TRBV6-3 and J is TRBJ2-7, with a possible D match to TRBD2 (5 bases). Germline CDR1 MNHEY, CDR2 SVGEGT. V lost 2 bases, J lost 2 bases, and 10 bases lay in between. The CDR3 runs 14 residues. CDR3 in amino acids: CASSYGTRTYEQYF. In nucleotides, the CDR3 is TGTGCCAGCAGTTACGGCACTAGAACCTACGAGCAGTACTTC.

The chain joins TRBV27 to TRBJ2-7; the match to TRBD1 covers 8 bases. Trimming removed 3 bases from V and 0 bases from J; junction bases left unmatched: 4. CDR3 length: 15 residues. In germline, CDR1 is MNHEY, CDR2 SMNVEV (reference sequence). CDR3 DNA sequence: TGTGCCAGCAGTTTTAGACAGGGGTTCTCCTACGAGCAGTACTTC. Protein sequence: CASSFRQGFSYEQYF.

This clonotype was picked up a small number of times. This sequence joins TRBV24-1 and TRBJ2-1; possible D gene TRBD1, 6 bases. Between the trimmed V and J ends, which lost 4 bases and 2 bases, there was a span of 14 bases. Germline-derived CDR1 and CDR2 are KGHDR and SFDVKD. This CDR3 contains 16 residues. The CDR3 region has the DNA TGTGCCACCAGTGAGCGACAGGTGATCGCCTACAATGAGCAGTTCTTC. Translation: CATSERQVIAYNEQFF.

The gene calls are TRBV4-3 and TRBJ1-2; perhaps TRBD1 as D (5 bases). V lost 0 bases to trimming and J lost 3 bases, with 8 bases between them. The CDR3 sequence is 14 residues long. Germline V gives CDR1 LGHNA, CDR2 YSLEER. The CDR3 DNA is TGCGCCAGCAGCCAAGAGACAGTAGACTATGGCTACACCTTC. Translated, it gives CASSQETVDYGYTF.

This clonotype was counted ten times or more. CDR3 in DNA: TGTGCCAGCAGTGCAGGGGGAGTCGGAGCTTTCTTT. Protein product: CASSAGGVGAFF. The V and J genes are TRBV25-1 and TRBJ1-1, with TRBD1 matching 7 bases. The germline V gene has CDR1 MGHDK and CDR2 SYGVNS. The CDR3 has 12 residues. V lost 4 bases and J lost 10; bases outside the gene matches: 6.

This clonotype was observed a few times. The chain recombines TRBV4-2 with TRBJ1-1; D is unresolved. Deletions cut 1 base from V and 4 bases from J, with 16 bases between. This CDR3 has 16 amino acids. Germline V gene sequence: CDR1 LGHNA, CDR2 YNFKEQ. As DNA, the CDR3 is TGTGCCAGCAGCCAAGGCCCAGGTGGGCTAGGCACTGAAGCTTTCTTT. It encodes CASSQGPGGLGTEAFF.

This clonotype was seen many times. The chain couples TRBV10-3 to TRBJ2-1; 10 bases fit TRBD1. The CDR3 runs 16 residues. Germline trimming cut 4 bases from V and 5 bases from J; bases unmatched to any gene: 8. From germline, CDR1 is ENHRY and CDR2 SYGVKD. This chain's CDR3 is CAISVTGTGADNEQFF. The CDR3 DNA follows: TGTGCCATCAGTGTGACCGGGACAGGGGCCGACAATGAGCAGTTCTTC.

This clonotype was picked up many times. This sequence joins TRBV7-2 and TRBJ2-4, with a possible D match to TRBD2 (6 bases). The CDR3 contains 17 residues. Between the trimmed V and J ends, which lost 5 bases and 7 bases, there was a span of 24 bases. Germline V gene lookup returns CDR1 SGHTA and CDR2 FQGNSA. The CDR3 nucleotides are TGTGCCAGCAGCCCGGATAGGTTGGCGGGACCCGGGAACATTCAGTACTTC. Protein sequence: CASSPDRLAGPGNIQYF.

This clonotype came up many times. The chain combines TRBV2 with TRBJ2-7; 8 nucleotides line up with TRBD2. Trimming took 6 bases from V and 2 from J; bases not matched to a gene: 9. The germline CDR1 and CDR2 sequences are SNHLY and FYNNEI. The CDR3 extends over 15 amino acids. The CDR3 is CASRNPRGGAYEQYF. The CDR3 nucleotides read TGTGCCAGCAGAAACCCCCGGGGGGGGGCCTACGAGCAGTACTTC. The full variable domain, its missing parts supplied by reference TRBV2 and TRBJ2-7, is EPEVTQTPSHQVTQMGQEVILRCVPISNHLYFYWYRQILGQKVEFLVSFYNNEISEKSEIFDDQFSVERPDGSNFTLKIRSTKLEDSAMYFCASRNPRGGAYEQYFGPGTRLTVT.

This clonotype was recorded a few times. The V call is TRBV2, the J call TRBJ2-7; D is perhaps TRBD2 (5 bases). Germline assignment: CDR1 SNHLY and CDR2 FYNNEI. The CDR3 has 13 amino acids. The germline V and J ends were trimmed by 8 bases and 0 bases, with 11 bases remaining between them. The CDR3 reads CASLDYLSYEQYF. DNA for the CDR3: TGTGCCAGCCTTGACTACCTCTCCTACGAGCAGTACTTC.